A selection of T cell receptor beta chains follows, all from one sample in a study of CD8 T cells in ankylosing spondylitis. MiXCR, applied by TCRdb to the 5' RACE reads, yields one record per CDR3 protein. The repertoire holds some 400,000 distinct CDR3 sequences, with about a fifth as singletons. Sequenced: blood, either unsorted or a sorted T cell fraction (not recorded which). These receptor sequences come from a male donor with ankylosing spondylitis. Each CDR3 is given with its conserved first and last residue. Each record gives: CDR3 protein, V gene.

cdr3_aa: CASSARGSTNEKLFF
v_call: TRBV7-9

cdr3_aa: CASSQDRGRGSDTQYF
v_call: TRBV4-2

cdr3_aa: CASSLEAETQYF
v_call: TRBV5-1

cdr3_aa: CASSPRGGRAGGETQYF
v_call: TRBV7-2

cdr3_aa: CASSLVPEQFF
v_call: TRBV7-2

cdr3_aa: CASSLGQGITEAFF
v_call: TRBV11-2

cdr3_aa: CSAASESKGEQFF
v_call: TRBV20-1

cdr3_aa: CASSGPVTGELFF
v_call: TRBV13

cdr3_aa: CASSPYSDRGPDTQYF
v_call: TRBV18

cdr3_aa: CASRSGMAGNEQFF
v_call: TRBV5-1

cdr3_aa: CSVDPSLATSYNEQFF
v_call: TRBV29-1

cdr3_aa: CASSFWAGGQHNEQFF
v_call: TRBV7-8

cdr3_aa: CASRELAGVSSNEQFF
v_call: TRBV2

cdr3_aa: CASSLDPGQGETQYF
v_call: TRBV7-3

cdr3_aa: CSASGDREGQYF
v_call: TRBV20-1

cdr3_aa: CASSLIGSGHTEAFF
v_call: TRBV7-3

cdr3_aa: CSVRTESYEQYF
v_call: TRBV29-1

cdr3_aa: CSASPRISGSYEQYF
v_call: TRBV20-1

cdr3_aa: CSASSAGGPSRTGELFF
v_call: TRBV20-1

cdr3_aa: CSAPPVWGADQPQHF
v_call: TRBV20-1

cdr3_aa: CASRSLREPGNEQFF
v_call: TRBV2

cdr3_aa: CASSHYGSSSSYNEQFF
v_call: TRBV3-1

cdr3_aa: CASEGTASTDTQYF
v_call: TRBV5-1

cdr3_aa: CSGRTSGETQYF
v_call: TRBV29-1

cdr3_aa: CATSDPGTGVEGYTF
v_call: TRBV24-1

cdr3_aa: CASSQGGLAGDREQYF
v_call: TRBV3-1

cdr3_aa: CASSQAVAGRSSYNEQFF
v_call: TRBV4-2

cdr3_aa: CSVTGDSYNEQFF
v_call: TRBV20-1

cdr3_aa: CAINKREGSGEQYF
v_call: TRBV10-3

cdr3_aa: CASRDVKAPYEQYF
v_call: TRBV25-1

cdr3_aa: CASSNQLLRSPNYGYTF
v_call: TRBV6-5

cdr3_aa: CASLLEVEQFF
v_call: TRBV18

cdr3_aa: CAISEWGVVTGELFF
v_call: TRBV10-3

cdr3_aa: CSTGTVSGNEQFF
v_call: TRBV29-1

cdr3_aa: CASSLDVSSSGNTIYF
v_call: TRBV11-2

cdr3_aa: CASSQGGGGGYNEQFF
v_call: TRBV3-1

cdr3_aa: CASSEQGTRYNEQFF
v_call: TRBV7-3